The 26 T cell receptor beta chains in this list originate from one sample, sequenced in a study of human T cells and chemical hapten exposure. Time point meaning: pre-sensitization, week 0. The treatment was: therapeutic diphenylcyclopropenone sensitization with weekly scalp DPC. One entry per CDR3 protein results from TCRdb running MiXCR on the RACE reads. The data hold 190,000 or so distinct CDR3 sequences, with roughly 30% observed a single time. The sequencing used whole blood, collected in connection with sensitization to the hapten diphenylcyclopropenone (DPC). These receptors came from a woman under 40 with alopecia areata. Some clones in this sample may be carry-over from other donors' samples.

This clonotype was counted many times. The chain uses TRBV4-3 and TRBJ2-1; the match to TRBD2 covers 8 bases. The V gene end was trimmed by 0 bases and the J gene end by 7 bases; junction bases not matched to a gene: 8. The CDR3 spans 16 residues. CDR1 LGHNA and CDR2 YSLEER come from the germline V gene. The CDR3: CASSQEGSGRLNEQFF. In DNA, the CDR3 is TGCGCCAGCAGCCAAGAAGGCAGCGGGAGACTAAATGAGCAGTTCTTC.

This chain uses TRBV3-1 with TRBJ2-7; D call uncertain. Trimming cost V 3 bases and J 5 bases, with 8 bases left between them. CDR3 size: 12 residues. CDR1 and CDR2 (germline): LGHDT, YNNKEL (reference sequence). CDR3 protein: CASSHGVHEQYF. CDR3 bases: TGTGCCAGCAGCCACGGAGTCCACGAGCAGTACTTC.

The chain carries TRBV7-9 and TRBJ1-1; D is undetermined. V lost 7 bases and J lost 4, with 10 bases in between. CDR3 length equals 12 residues. Germline loops: CDR1 SEHNR, CDR2 FQNEAQ (reference sequence). The CDR3 reads CASNHSPTEAFF. The DNA of the CDR3 is TGTGCCAGCAATCACTCGCCCACTGAAGCTTTCTTT.

The rearrangement uses TRBV2 and TRBJ1-5, with no clear D. Germline loops: CDR1 SNHLY, CDR2 FYNNEI. The CDR3 consists of 12 residues. V lost 7 bases and J 6 bases, leaving 10 bases between the germline ends. This CDR3 reads CASTSPRQPQHF. Written as DNA, the CDR3 is TGTGCCAGCACCTCCCCGCGTCAGCCCCAGCATTTT. Full variable domain (rest looked up from reference TRBV2 and TRBJ1-5): EPEVTQTPSHQVTQMGQEVILRCVPISNHLYFYWYRQILGQKVEFLVSFYNNEISEKSEIFDDQFSVERPDGSNFTLKIRSTKLEDSAMYFCASTSPRQPQHFGDGTRLSIL.

In its sample, this clonotype was seen a few times. The rearrangement joins TRBV29-1 to TRBJ2-3; D not certain. Germline V gives CDR1 SQVTM, CDR2 ANQGSEA. CDR3 length: 11 residues. The V gene lost 0 bases and the J gene lost 9 bases, with 7 bases spanning the gap. CDR3: CSVEDVWTQYF. CDR3 sequence (DNA): TGCAGCGTTGAAGATGTTTGGACGCAGTATTTT.

This clonotype has just a few counts. One end of the junction fails to match germline, which may point to a read error. This sequence joins TRBV28 and TRBJ2-7, with D perhaps TRBD1 (5 bases). CDR1 is MDHEN, CDR2 SYDVKM, per germline. CDR3 size: 14 residues. The CDR3 DNA reads TGTGCCAGCAGTTTACCAACAGGTCCCTTGGGGCTAGACTTC. It yields the protein CASSLPTGPLGLDF.

V is TRBV15 and J is TRBJ2-7; 8 nucleotides align to TRBD2. Germline V gene data show CDR1 as LNHNV and CDR2 as YYDKDF (reference sequence). The CDR3 extends over 17 amino acids. Unmatched junction bases numbered 12, after V lost 3 bases and J lost 2 bases. As DNA, the CDR3 is TGTGCCACCAGCAGCCGGTCACTACTAGCGGAAACCTACGAGCAGTACTTC. Translation gives CATSSRSLLAETYEQYF.

The chain uses TRBV3-1 and TRBJ1-1; no definite D call. The CDR3 is 12 amino acids. Germline-derived CDR1 and CDR2 are LGHDT and YNNKEL (reference sequence). The ends were cut back, 6 bases at V and 10 bases at J, with 15 bases in the middle. The CDR3 spells CASRKEGARAFF. The DNA for the CDR3 is TGTGCCAGCAGGAAAGAGGGAGCTCGAGCTTTCTTT.

There are a few counts of this clonotype. J is TRBJ1-6 and V is TRBV28; D gene unclear. V was trimmed by 6 bases and J by 9 bases, leaving 12 bases between them. The CDR3 extends over 13 amino acids. Germline V CDR1 and CDR2: MDHEN, SYDVKM. As DNA, the CDR3 is TGTGCCAGCAGGGGCTCCTCCGGTTCACCCCTCCACTTT. It encodes CASRGSSGSPLHF.

This clonotype was detected a few times. The V call is TRBV2, the J call TRBJ2-3; D call uncertain. V dropped 0 bases and J dropped 2 bases, with 6 bases sitting between them. Germline loops: CDR1 SNHLY, CDR2 FYNNEI. CDR3 length equals 14 residues. CDR3 bases: TGTGCCAGCAGTGAAGCCAGTGCCACAGATACGCAGTATTTT. Translating it yields CASSEASATDTQYF.

This clonotype was detected a few times. This chain joins TRBV20-1 and TRBJ2-3; 8 bases are shared with TRBD1. This CDR3 contains 15 residues. The junction had 7 bases not matched to a gene; V was cut back by 3 bases and J by 2 bases. The germline CDR1 and CDR2 sequences are DFQATT and SNEGSKA (reference sequence). The CDR3 spells CSASADRGLTDTQYF. CDR3 bases: TGCAGTGCTAGTGCCGACAGGGGCCTCACAGATACGCAGTATTTT.

This clonotype occurred many times. The rearrangement joins TRBV30 to TRBJ1-4; D is possibly TRBD1 (6 bases). The V gene's germline CDR1 is GTSNPN and CDR2 SVGIG (reference sequence). The CDR3 sequence is 12 residues long. The CDR3 DNA reads as TGTGCGGCCCGGGGGGCGGCTGAAAAACTGTTTTTT. Its translation is CAARGAAEKLFF.

V usage is TRBV4-2 and J usage is TRBJ2-5; TRBD2 agrees at 8 bases. The CDR3 spans 17 residues. With V trimmed by 0 bases and J by 5 bases, 11 bases remained unmatched. Germline values: CDR1 LGHNA, CDR2 YNFKEQ. The CDR3 coding sequence is TGTGCCAGCAGCCAAGATTCGACGGGAGGGCAGCGCGAGACCCAGTACTTC. This encodes CASSQDSTGGQRETQYF.

V is TRBV3-1 and J is TRBJ2-2; perhaps TRBD1 as D (6 bases). Trimming removed 2 bases at V and 6 bases at J, with 13 bases between. Germline V gene sequence: CDR1 LGHDT, CDR2 YNNKEL (reference sequence). This CDR3 has 15 amino acids. CDR3 coding DNA: TGTGCCAGCAGCCAATCCATGACAGGTGCCGGGGAGCTGTTTTTT. This sequence encodes CASSQSMTGAGELFF.

The genes are TRBV29-1 and TRBJ2-1; weak D call: TRBD2 (6 bases). The CDR3 has 12 amino acids. Germline CDR1 is SQVTM and CDR2 is ANQGSEA. The V end was cut by 4 bases, the J end by 8 bases, with 12 bases between. DNA for the CDR3: TGCAGCGTTGGGCAGCCTAGCGATGAGCAGTTCTTC. This translates into CSVGQPSDEQFF.

This chain connects TRBV28 to TRBJ2-7; weak D call: TRBD1 (6 bases). V lost 7 bases and J 2 bases, leaving 12 bases between the germline ends. The CDR3 extends over 13 amino acids. Per the germline V gene, CDR1 is MDHEN and CDR2 is SYDVKM. The CDR3 loop reads CASNGGATYEQYF. Here the CDR3 DNA reads TGTGCCAGCAATGGGGGCGCGACCTACGAGCAGTACTTC. Based on the CDR3 plus reference TRBV28 and TRBJ2-7, the full variable domain is DVKVTQSSRYLVKRTGEKVFLECVQDMDHENMFWYRQDPGLGLRLIYFSYDVKMKEKGDIPEGYSVSREKKERFSLILESASTNQTSMYLCASNGGATYEQYFGPGTRLTVT.

The chain combines TRBV29-1 with TRBJ1-2; 8 positions match TRBD1. The length of the CDR3 is 15 residues. The J segment lost 7 bases and the V segment lost 5 bases, leaving 15 bases of the junction unmatched. Germline lookup yields CDR1 SQVTM and CDR2 ANQGSEA. The CDR3 nucleotides read TGCAGCGTTAGAGACCCTGGGACAGGCGGGGGTGGCTACACCTTC. Translated: CSVRDPGTGGGGYTF.

This sequence joins TRBV20-1 and TRBJ1-1; D unresolved. CDR1 and CDR2 (germline): DFQATT, SNEGSKA (reference sequence). V dropped 6 bases and J dropped 11 bases, with 22 bases sitting between them. The CDR3 contains 13 residues. CDR3: CSATIDWLMGAFF. CDR3 in DNA: TGCAGTGCAACGATCGACTGGCTTATGGGGGCTTTCTTT.

This clonotype was picked up one time. The V gene is TRBV30, the J gene TRBJ2-4; D call uncertain. The CDR3 is 12 amino acids. CDR1 and CDR2 (germline): GTSNPN, SVGIG (reference sequence). The V and J ends lost 0 bases and 7 bases respectively, with 7 bases between them. The CDR3 region has the DNA TGTGCCTGGAGTGTTGCCGAGAACATTCAGTACTTC. Its protein is CAWSVAENIQYF.

This clonotype was seen a handful of times. The chain recombines TRBV5-1 with TRBJ1-3, with D perhaps TRBD1 (5 bases). The germline V and J ends were trimmed by 3 bases and 2 bases, with 15 bases remaining between them. Germline CDR1 SGHRS, CDR2 YFSETQ. The CDR3 sequence is 16 residues long. CDR3 in amino acids: CASSSGRVSTGNTIYF. CDR3 in DNA: TGCGCCAGCAGCTCGGGCAGGGTATCGACTGGAAACACCATATATTTT.

The chain couples TRBV4-1 to TRBJ2-7; D may match TRBD1 or TRBD2 (5 bases each). V was clipped by 0 bases and J by 7 bases, with 22 bases between them. This CDR3 contains 17 residues. Germline V gene sequence: CDR1 MGHRA, CDR2 YSYEKL. For the CDR3, the DNA is TGCGCCAGCAGCCAAGATGGTGGGGGACGTGGGCCGCGGGAGCAGTACTTC. This translates into CASSQDGGGRGPREQYF.

The chain employs TRBV7-9 and TRBJ1-1, with TRBD1 identical over 7 bases. CDR3 size: 14 residues. V lost 5 bases to trimming and J lost 10 bases; unmatched junction nucleotides: 13. The germline CDR1 and CDR2 sequences are SEHNR and FQNEAQ (reference sequence). CDR3 nucleotides: TGTGCCAGCAGCCTAACTACAGGGGAGGGCGCAGCTTTCTTT. Translating gives CASSLTTGEGAAFF.

This clonotype was seen a handful of times. The chain links TRBV28 to TRBJ1-2, with 8 bases matching TRBD1. V lost 5 bases and J lost 4; bases outside the gene matches: 3. The germline V gene has CDR1 MDHEN and CDR2 SYDVKM. This CDR3 is 13 amino acids long. CDR3 sequence (DNA): TGTGCCAGCAGTACCGGGACAGGCTATGGCTACACCTTC. This encodes CASSTGTGYGYTF.

The V gene is TRBV28, the J gene TRBJ2-5; D unresolved. This CDR3 spans 12 amino acids. Germline V gives CDR1 MDHEN, CDR2 SYDVKM. Trimming removed 6 bases from V and 5 bases from J, with 10 bases in between. CDR3 protein: CASSKNRETQYF. The CDR3 nucleotides are TGTGCCAGCAGCAAAAATAGGGAGACCCAGTACTTC.

This chain uses TRBV5-1 with TRBJ2-5; 9 positions match TRBD1. Germline-derived CDR1 and CDR2 are SGHRS and YFSETQ. The CDR3 is 14 residues long. The ends lost 3 bases at V and 2 bases at J; junction bases unmatched: 2. CDR3 loop: CASSSGQGQETQYF. CDR3 DNA sequence: TGCGCCAGCAGCTCAGGACAGGGGCAAGAGACCCAGTACTTC.

This rearrangement joins TRBV29-1 to TRBJ1-1, with a tentative D call TRBD1 (6 bases). V gave up 6 bases and J gave up 0 bases, with 17 bases separating them. The germline CDR1 and CDR2 sequences are SQVTM and ANQGSEA. This CDR3 region has 15 residues. The CDR3 is CSVVYTGTLNTEAFF. The CDR3 nucleotides are TGCAGCGTCGTTTACACAGGGACCTTGAACACTGAAGCTTTCTTT.